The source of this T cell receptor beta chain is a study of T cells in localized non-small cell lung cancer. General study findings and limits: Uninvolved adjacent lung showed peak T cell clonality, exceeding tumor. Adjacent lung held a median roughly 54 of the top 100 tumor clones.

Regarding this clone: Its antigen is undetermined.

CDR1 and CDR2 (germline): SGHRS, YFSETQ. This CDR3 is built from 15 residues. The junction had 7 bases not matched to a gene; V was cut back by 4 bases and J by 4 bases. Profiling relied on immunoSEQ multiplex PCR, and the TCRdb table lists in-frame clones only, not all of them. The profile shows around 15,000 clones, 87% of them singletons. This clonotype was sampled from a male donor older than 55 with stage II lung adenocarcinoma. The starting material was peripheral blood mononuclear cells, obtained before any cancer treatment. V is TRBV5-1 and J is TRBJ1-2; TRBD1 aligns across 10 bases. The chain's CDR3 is CASSMGTGESYGYTF. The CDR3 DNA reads TGCGCCAGCAGCATGGGGACAGGGGAGTCCTATGGCTACACCTTC.